In its sample, the clone carrying this T cell receptor beta chain was seen many times. Its antigen remains unknown. Study-wide results and caveats: Whole repertoires were not studied in the larger cohort, only one V-J beta rearrangement.

After constant-region reverse-primer amplification, full-length variable regions underwent semi-nested PCR with Nested Universal Primer A. TCRdb reprocessed the 5' RACE reads via MiXCR and lists one record per CDR3 protein. The sample shows some 62,000 distinct CDR3 sequences, 22% of them seen only once. CDR3 length equals 16 residues. Germline CDR1 is SGHRS and CDR2 is YFSETQ. The V and J ends lost 1 base and 4 bases, in that order; junction bases with no gene match: 10. The sequence was collected from a female donor with breast cancer. The sample comprised memory CD4+ T cells sorted from a lymph node. Subset of the sample: memory CD4+ T cells, CD4+CD45RO+CD25-. This sequence joins TRBV5-1 and TRBJ1-2, with 7 bases fitting TRBD1. The DNA for the CDR3 is TGCGCCAGCAGCTTGATTCCAGGGGGGTCCCTCTATGGCTACACCTTC. It specifies CASSLIPGGSLYGYTF.